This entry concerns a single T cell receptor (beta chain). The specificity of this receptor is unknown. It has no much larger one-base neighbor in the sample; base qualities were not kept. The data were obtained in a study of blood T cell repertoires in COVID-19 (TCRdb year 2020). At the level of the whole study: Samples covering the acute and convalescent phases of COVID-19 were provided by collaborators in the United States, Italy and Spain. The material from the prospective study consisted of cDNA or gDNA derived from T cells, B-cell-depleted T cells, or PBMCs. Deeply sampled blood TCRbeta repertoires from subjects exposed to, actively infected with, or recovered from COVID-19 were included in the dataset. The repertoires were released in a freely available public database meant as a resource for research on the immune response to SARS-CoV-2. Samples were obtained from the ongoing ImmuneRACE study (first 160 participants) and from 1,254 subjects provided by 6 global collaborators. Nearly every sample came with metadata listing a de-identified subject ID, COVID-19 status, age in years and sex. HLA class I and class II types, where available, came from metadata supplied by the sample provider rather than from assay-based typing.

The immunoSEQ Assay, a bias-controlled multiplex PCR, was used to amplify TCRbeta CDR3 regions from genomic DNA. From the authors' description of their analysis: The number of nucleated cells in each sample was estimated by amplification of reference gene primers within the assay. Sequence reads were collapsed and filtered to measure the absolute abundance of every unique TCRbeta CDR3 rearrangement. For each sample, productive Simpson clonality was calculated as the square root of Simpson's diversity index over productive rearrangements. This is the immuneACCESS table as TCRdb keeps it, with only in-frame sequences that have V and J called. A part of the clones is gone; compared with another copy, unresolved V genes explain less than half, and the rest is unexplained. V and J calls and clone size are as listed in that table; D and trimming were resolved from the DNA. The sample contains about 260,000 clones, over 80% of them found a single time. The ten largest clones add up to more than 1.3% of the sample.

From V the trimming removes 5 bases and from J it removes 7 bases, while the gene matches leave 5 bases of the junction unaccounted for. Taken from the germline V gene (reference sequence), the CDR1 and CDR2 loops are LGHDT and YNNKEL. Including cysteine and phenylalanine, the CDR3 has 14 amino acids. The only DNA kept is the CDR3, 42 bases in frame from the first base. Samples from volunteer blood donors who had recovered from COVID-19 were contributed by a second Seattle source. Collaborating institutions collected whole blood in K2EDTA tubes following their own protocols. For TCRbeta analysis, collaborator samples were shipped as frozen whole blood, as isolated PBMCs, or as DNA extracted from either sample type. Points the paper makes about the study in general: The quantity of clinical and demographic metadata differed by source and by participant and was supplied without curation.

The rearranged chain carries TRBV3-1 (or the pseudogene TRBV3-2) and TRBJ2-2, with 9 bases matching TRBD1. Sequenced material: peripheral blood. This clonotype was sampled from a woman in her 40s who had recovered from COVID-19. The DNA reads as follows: TGTGCCAGCAGCACCGGGACAGGGCTCGGGGAGCTGTTTTTT. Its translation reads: CASSTGTGLGELFF.